The clone carrying this TCR beta chain was observed a handful of times. The target antigen is unknown. The source of the sample is a study of T cell repertoires in cytomegalovirus infection. On the study more broadly: An indication of both CMV infection and matching HLA type came from public TCR beta signatures.

TCRdb fed the reads into MiXCR, producing one record per CDR3 protein. Of hundreds of thousands of distinct CDR3 sequences listed, 31% are singletons. This receptor was taken from a human donor in good health (CMV status not recorded). Some clones in this sample may be carry-over from other donors' samples. The sample here was cultured CD8+ T cells from PBMCs, taken from culture after CMV antigen stimulation.

This CDR3 is CAISTGRDEQFF. DNA for the CDR3: TGTGCCATCAGTACGGGGAGGGATGAGCAGTTCTTC. The V and J genes are TRBV10-3 and TRBJ2-1; 7 bases align to TRBD2. CDR1 and CDR2 from the germline V gene are ENHRY and SYGVKD. The CDR3 has 12 amino acids. V shed 5 bases and J 8 bases; nucleotides not matched to a gene: 3.